This TCR beta chain was retrieved from a study of T cell responses to AZD1222 COVID-19 vaccine. Across the study: Pooled samples include second doses given at about 4 or 12 weeks. Study-wide results and caveats: Females outnumbered males among donors, who were mostly white British; clonal diversity was possibly underestimated. Repertoires were collected only later (after the peak T cell response had occurred). Seropositive at baseline were only a handful of AZD1222 recipients.

Measured with immunoSEQ multiplex PCR; TCRdb has only the in-frame clones, and not every one. The sample yields around 110,000 clones, roughly nine tenths seen once. Trimming shortened V by 3 bases and J by 0 bases, and 4 bases separated the two germline ends. From germline, CDR1 is SGDLS and CDR2 YYNGEE. The CDR3 runs to 14 residues. As regards this clone: Its matching antigen is unknown.

This sample comprised peripheral blood, obtained on day 0 of AZD1222 vaccination. The rearrangement joins TRBV9 to TRBJ2-6; D gene unclear. This clonotype was obtained from an adult in good health. The CDR3 DNA sequence: TGTGCCAGCAGCGCGTCCTCTGGGGCCAACGTCCTGACTTTC. This translates into CASSASSGANVLTF. The full variable domain, with the rest looked up from reference TRBV9 and TRBJ2-6, is DSGVTQTPKHLITATGQRVTLRCSPRSGDLSVYWYQQSLDQGLQFLIQYYNGEERAKGNILERFSAQQFPDLHSELNLSSLELGDSALYFCASSASSGANVLTFGAGSRLTVL.